These 29 T cell receptor beta chains were sequenced from one sample in a study of shared clonotypes between healthy human individuals. Sequencing used immunoSEQ multiplex PCR; TCRdb keeps in-frame clones, though not all of them. The sample contains 2,500,000 or so clones, approximately 90% of which appear only once. Input material: naive CD4+ T cells sorted from blood. Indicated subset: CD45RA+ positively selected. These receptors were taken from a man aged 18 to 35 in good health.

This clone showed up just a few times. The chain combines TRBV2 with TRBJ1-5, with 7 bases lining up with TRBD1. J gave up 5 bases and V 3 bases, and 4 bases lay outside the gene matches. Germline CDR1 reads SNHLY; CDR2 reads FYNNEI. The CDR3 consists of 14 residues. The CDR3 is CASSETGRDQPQHF. The CDR3 nucleotides are TGTGCCAGCAGTGAGACAGGGAGGGATCAGCCCCAGCATTTT. The complete variable domain, with remaining parts taken from reference TRBV2 and TRBJ1-5, reads EPEVTQTPSHQVTQMGQEVILRCVPISNHLYFYWYRQILGQKVEFLVSFYNNEISEKSEIFDDQFSVERPDGSNFTLKIRSTKLEDSAMYFCASSETGRDQPQHFGDGTRLSIL.

The chain combines TRBV6-1 with TRBJ2-5; no clear D. This CDR3 spans 15 amino acids. The V end was cut by 2 bases, the J end by 4 bases, with 14 bases between. Germline-derived CDR1 and CDR2 are MNHNS and SASEGT. The CDR3 bases are TGTGCCAGCAGTGAATACGTAGTGATGGGAGAGACCCAGTACTTC. Translation: CASSEYVVMGETQYF.

V is TRBV19 and J is TRBJ1-5, with a possible D match to TRBD1 (5 bases). Trimming pared 5 bases from V and 2 bases from J, leaving 16 bases between. This CDR3 has 16 amino acids. CDR1 and CDR2 from the germline V gene are LNHDA and SQIVND (reference sequence). CDR3 DNA: TGTGCCAGTAGTTTAAAGGGGAAAACGGGCAATCAGCCCCAGCATTTT. Translation: CASSLKGKTGNQPQHF.

This clone was observed a handful of times. Additional DNA sequences in this sample encode the identical CDR3. The gene calls are TRBV28 and TRBJ1-2, with D possibly TRBD1 on 5 matching bases. This CDR3 has 11 residues. Germline V gives CDR1 MDHEN, CDR2 SYDVKM. The V end was cut by 5 bases, the J end by 5 bases, with 6 bases between. The CDR3 here is CASSPGYGYTF. The CDR3 nucleotides are TGTGCCAGCAGTCCAGGGTATGGCTACACCTTC.

For this clone: Additional DNA sequences in this sample encode the identical CDR3. The J gene is TRBJ2-7, the V gene TRBV6-6; TRBD2 might be the D (7 bases). The CDR3 consists of 14 residues. Trimming stripped 4 bases from V and 2 bases from J, with 12 bases between. Germline CDR1 MNHNY, CDR2 SVGAGI (reference sequence). CDR3 residues: CASSLGGGPYEQYF. CDR3 nucleotides: TGTGCCAGCAGTTTAGGGGGGGGGCCCTACGAGCAGTACTTC.

The V call is TRBV25-1, the J call TRBJ2-7; 10 nucleotides agree with TRBD2. CDR1 MGHDK and CDR2 SYGVNS come from the germline V gene. Unmatched junction bases numbered 4, after V lost 3 bases and J lost 5 bases. The CDR3 sequence is 14 residues long. The CDR3, as DNA: TGTGCCAGCAGTGATTCAGCGGGAGGGCACGAGCAGTACTTC. Its translation is CASSDSAGGHEQYF.

This rearrangement joins TRBV12-5 to TRBJ2-5; D is ambiguous. The DNA end is more similar to TRBJ2-7, so the J call may be wrong. This CDR3 is built from 11 residues. In germline, CDR1 is LGHNT, CDR2 FRNRAP. CDR3 in DNA: TGTGCTAGTGGTTTTCCCTACGAGCAGTACTTC. Translation: CASGFPYEQYF.

This sequence joins TRBV7-2 and TRBJ2-4; the D gene is possibly TRBD2 (7 bases). Germline V lookup: CDR1 SGHTA, CDR2 FQGNSA. V was clipped by 5 bases and J by 5 bases, with 19 bases between them. CDR3 length equals 16 residues. The CDR3 loop is CASSVSGLGGENIQYF. CDR3 in DNA: TGTGCCAGCAGCGTTAGCGGGTTAGGGGGAGAAAACATTCAGTACTTC.

The genes are TRBV7-2 and TRBJ2-3, with a tentative D call TRBD2 (5 bases). This CDR3 region has 15 residues. V was pared by 1 base and J by 4 bases, with 12 bases between. CDR1 SGHTA and CDR2 FQGNSA come from the germline V gene. CDR3: CASSLGWERADTQYF. DNA of the CDR3: TGTGCCAGCAGCTTAGGGTGGGAGAGGGCAGATACGCAGTATTTT.

The chain uses TRBV7-2 and TRBJ2-5, with TRBD2 identical over 7 bases. The CDR3 totals 14 residues. After removal of 3 bases from V and 7 bases from J, the junction contained 8 bases not matched to a gene. The V gene's germline CDR1 is SGHTA and CDR2 FQGNSA. CDR3 bases: TGTGCCAGCAGCTTCGCTAGCGGAGCTGGGACCCAGTACTTC. Its protein is CASSFASGAGTQYF.

The genes are TRBV5-1 and TRBJ1-1, with TRBD1 matching 12 bases. The length of the CDR3 is 18 residues. The V and J ends lost 4 bases and 4 bases, in that order; junction bases with no gene match: 14. The V gene's germline CDR1 is SGHRS and CDR2 YFSETQ. The CDR3 bases are TGCGCCAGCAGCCGAAGACCGGGACAGGGGGCTGGAGGCACTGAAGCTTTCTTT. The encoded protein is CASSRRPGQGAGGTEAFF.

The chain carries TRBV7-2 and TRBJ2-7; 14 bases line up with TRBD2. Germline CDR1 is SGHTA and CDR2 is FQGNSA. The trim removed 5 bases at V and 1 base at J, leaving 4 bases unmatched. The CDR3 covers 16 residues. The CDR3 bases are TGTGCCAGCAGCAGAGGACTAGCGGGAGGATCCTACGAGCAGTACTTC. Translation: CASSRGLAGGSYEQYF.

This clone was counted once. V gene TRBV6-1 combines with J gene TRBJ2-3; D is perhaps TRBD2 (6 bases). Between the trimmed V and J ends, which lost 7 bases and 1 base, there was a span of 12 bases. In germline, CDR1 is MNHNS, CDR2 SASEGT. CDR3 length: 14 residues. CDR3 sequence: CASTRASGTDTQYF. The CDR3 coding sequence is TGTGCCAGCACGCGGGCTAGCGGCACAGATACGCAGTATTTT.

This chain links TRBV18 with TRBJ1-1, with D uncertain. The ends were cut back, 1 base at V and 1 base at J, with 7 bases in the middle. This CDR3 has 14 residues. Germline V gives CDR1 KGHSH, CDR2 LQKENI. The CDR3, as DNA: TGTGCCAGCTCACCACTCCCACAGAACACTGAAGCTTTCTTT. Translation: CASSPLPQNTEAFF.

V gene TRBV28 combines with J gene TRBJ1-5; D is unresolved. The germline gives CDR1 MDHEN, CDR2 SYDVKM. The CDR3 runs to 10 residues. Between the trimmed V and J ends, which lost 10 bases and 7 bases, there was a span of 8 bases. For the CDR3, the DNA is TGTGCCACCGGGAGGCAGCCCCAGCATTTT. Protein sequence: CATGRQPQHF. The entire variable domain, with the rest obtained from reference TRBV28 and TRBJ1-5, is as follows: DVKVTQSSRYLVKRTGEKVFLECVQDMDHENMFWYRQDPGLGLRLIYFSYDVKMKEKGDIPEGYSVSREKKERFSLILESASTNQTSMYLCATGRQPQHFGDGTRLSIL.

Turning to this clone: The sample holds other DNA sequences that translate to the same CDR3. The chain uses TRBV5-6 and TRBJ1-5; D may be TRBD1 (6 bases). Trimming stripped 0 bases from V and 4 bases from J, with 11 bases between. This CDR3 comprises 15 residues. Germline assignment: CDR1 SGHDT and CDR2 YYEEEE. The CDR3, as DNA: TGTGCCAGCAGCTTGGAAGGGGGGCGGAATCAGCCCCAGCATTTT. Residues: CASSLEGGRNQPQHF.

This clone appeared a few times. This rearrangement joins TRBV28 to TRBJ1-6; possible D gene TRBD1, 6 bases. The germline V and J ends were trimmed by 3 bases and 9 bases, with 12 bases remaining between them. This CDR3 comprises 14 residues. Germline CDR1 reads MDHEN; CDR2 reads SYDVKM. CDR3 protein: CASSLGASSSPLHF. DNA for the CDR3: TGTGCCAGCAGTTTGGGGGCTTCGAGTTCACCCCTCCACTTT.

V gene TRBV21-1 combines with J gene TRBJ2-7. TRBV21-1 constitutes a pseudogene. This CDR3 has 12 residues. DNA for the CDR3: TGTGCCAGCAGCAAAGCCTCCTACGAGCAGTACTTC. It is translated as CASSKASYEQYF.

The chain employs TRBV5-1 and TRBJ1-1; D remains unclear. Germline loops: CDR1 SGHRS, CDR2 YFSETQ. This CDR3 region has 14 residues. Trimming took off 0 bases at V and 2 bases at J, with 8 bases between the two ends. The CDR3 here is CASSLGEINTEAFF. CDR3 in DNA: TGCGCCAGCAGCTTGGGGGAAATAAACACTGAAGCTTTCTTT.

The V call is TRBV21-1, the J call TRBJ2-1; the table gives TRBD2 as D, unverified against the DNA. TRBV21-1 is assigned pseudogene status. The CDR3 is made up of 17 amino acids. The CDR3 DNA is TGTGCCAGCAGCCTCCGGGGGCGGGGGGGATCCTACAATGAGCAGTTCTTC. Protein: CASSLRGRGGSYNEQFF.

The chain employs TRBV5-6 and TRBJ2-2, with TRBD1 identical over 8 bases. The CDR3 totals 15 residues. The junction had 4 bases not matched to a gene; V was cut back by 3 bases and J by 3 bases. Looked up from germline, CDR1 is SGHDT and CDR2 is YYEEEE. CDR3 sequence: CASSSLDRDTGELFF. DNA of the CDR3: TGTGCCAGCAGCTCTCTGGACAGGGACACCGGGGAGCTGTTTTTT.

The chain links TRBV7-2 to TRBJ2-1; D not certain. The V gene lost 5 bases and the J gene lost 0 bases, with 11 bases spanning the gap. The CDR3 loop spans 15 amino acids. From germline, CDR1 is SGHTA and CDR2 FQGNSA. The CDR3 spells CASSRRTSSYNEQFF. As DNA, the CDR3 is TGTGCCAGCAGCCGTCGTACAAGCTCCTACAATGAGCAGTTCTTC.

The genes are TRBV27 and TRBJ1-5, with TRBD1 matching 9 bases. The CDR3 has 15 residues. J gave up 4 bases and V 4 bases, and 5 bases lay outside the gene matches. Germline loops: CDR1 MNHEY, CDR2 SMNVEV (reference sequence). The CDR3 coding sequence is TGTGCCAGCAGTTCGACAGGGGGAATAAATCAGCCCCAGCATTTT. Protein product: CASSSTGGINQPQHF.

This clone was counted a single time. The V and J genes are TRBV7-9 and TRBJ1-4; 11 nucleotides align to TRBD1. This CDR3 has 13 amino acids. The germline CDR1 and CDR2 sequences are SEHNR and FQNEAQ (reference sequence). V lost 8 bases to trimming and J lost 7 bases; unmatched junction nucleotides: 3. CDR3 sequence reads: CASGQGASEKLFF. For the CDR3, the DNA is TGTGCCAGCGGACAGGGGGCCAGTGAAAAACTGTTTTTT.

This sequence joins TRBV5-4 and TRBJ1-6; no firm D call. The CDR3 runs 13 residues. V was clipped by 4 bases and J by 12 bases, with 14 bases between them. Germline V gene data show CDR1 as SGHNT and CDR2 as YYREEE (reference sequence). The CDR3 nucleotides are TGTGCCAGCAGCCCGGGTCGAGAAAGACCCCTCCACTTT. Translation: CASSPGRERPLHF.

The rearrangement joins TRBV5-8 to TRBJ2-1; 9 bases align to TRBD2. The junction had 7 bases not matched to a gene; V was cut back by 0 bases and J by 12 bases. CDR1 and CDR2 (germline): SGHTS, YDEGEE. There are 14 residues in the CDR3. Here the CDR3 DNA reads TGTGCCAGCAGCTTGGGAACGGCGGGAGGGACGCAGTTCTTC. This translates into CASSLGTAGGTQFF.

With respect to this clone: Other DNA sequences in this sample translate to the same CDR3. V usage is TRBV5-1 and J usage is TRBJ2-5; weak D call: TRBD2 (5 bases). Germline lookup yields CDR1 SGHRS and CDR2 YFSETQ. V was trimmed by 2 bases and J by 4 bases, leaving 6 bases between them. This CDR3 spans 12 amino acids. The CDR3, as DNA: TGCGCCAGCAGCTTACGGGGAGAGACCCAGTACTTC. As protein: CASSLRGETQYF.

This clone was counted a few times. This specimen includes other DNA sequences encoding the same CDR3. The CDR3 sequence: CASSLGPSTDTQYF. The CDR3 DNA sequence: TGTGCCAGCAGCTTAGGTCCGAGCACAGATACGCAGTATTTT. This chain joins TRBV7-2 and TRBJ2-3; no reliable D call. Germline lookup yields CDR1 SGHTA and CDR2 FQGNSA. Trimming cost V 1 base and J 0 bases, with 5 bases left between them. This CDR3 comprises 14 residues. The whole variable domain, filled in from reference TRBV7-2 and TRBJ2-3, reads GAGVSQSPSNKVTEKGKDVELRCDPISGHTALYWYRQSLGQGLEFLIYFQGNSAPDKSGLPSDRFSAERTGGSVSTLTIQRTQQEDSAVYLCASSLGPSTDTQYFGPGTRLTVL.

The chain recombines TRBV11-2 with TRBJ2-5; perhaps TRBD2 as D (6 bases). The CDR3 sequence is 15 residues long. Per the germline V gene, CDR1 is SGHAT and CDR2 is FQNNGV. V gave up 4 bases and J gave up 0 bases, with 12 bases separating them. The CDR3 is CASSSLRGYQETQYF. In DNA, the CDR3 is TGTGCCAGCAGCTCACTTCGGGGGTACCAAGAGACCCAGTACTTC.